The T cell receptor (beta chain) described here comes from a study of T-cell reconstitution after alpha-beta-depleted transplantation in children. Findings and limits, study-wide: T-cell counts and diversity were attributed mostly to newly produced T cells one year after transplant.

The TCRbeta library incorporated unique molecular identifiers. TCRdb reanalysed the PCR reads using MiXCR and keeps one entry per CDR3 protein. The table has approximately 400,000 distinct CDR3 sequences, about a sixth seen once. In its sample, this clonotype was seen a few times. The target antigen is unknown. The V gene end was trimmed by 2 bases and the J gene end by 7 bases; junction bases not matched to a gene: 6. The CDR3 loop spans 15 amino acids. From germline, CDR1 is LGHDT and CDR2 YNNKEL (reference sequence). This TCR derives from a boy in the first two years of life who had a stem cell transplant for Wiskott-Aldrich syndrome, so the T cells may come from the graft donor. Sequenced material: PBMCs, mostly from graft donor cells, taken 360 days after TCRalphabeta/CD19-depleted stem cell transplant. J is TRBJ2-1 and V is TRBV3-1, with 9 bases matching TRBD2. CDR3 coding DNA: TGTGCCAGCAGCCAAACGGGACTAGCAGGTAATGAGCAGTTCTTC. Amino acid sequence: CASSQTGLAGNEQFF.